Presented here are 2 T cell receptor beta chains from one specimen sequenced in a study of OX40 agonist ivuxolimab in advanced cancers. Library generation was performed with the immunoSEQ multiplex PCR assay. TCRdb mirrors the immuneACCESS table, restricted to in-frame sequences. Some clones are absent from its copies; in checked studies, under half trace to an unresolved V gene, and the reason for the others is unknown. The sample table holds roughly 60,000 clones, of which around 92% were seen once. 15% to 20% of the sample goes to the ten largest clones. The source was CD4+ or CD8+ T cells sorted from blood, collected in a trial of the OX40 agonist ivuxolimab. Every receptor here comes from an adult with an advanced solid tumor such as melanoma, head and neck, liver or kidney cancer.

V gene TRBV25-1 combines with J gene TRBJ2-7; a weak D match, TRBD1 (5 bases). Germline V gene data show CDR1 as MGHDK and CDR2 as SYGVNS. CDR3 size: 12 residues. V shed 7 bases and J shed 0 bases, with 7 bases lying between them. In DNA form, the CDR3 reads TGTGCCAGCATAGACAGCTCCTACGAGCAGTACTTC. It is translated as CASIDSSYEQYF.

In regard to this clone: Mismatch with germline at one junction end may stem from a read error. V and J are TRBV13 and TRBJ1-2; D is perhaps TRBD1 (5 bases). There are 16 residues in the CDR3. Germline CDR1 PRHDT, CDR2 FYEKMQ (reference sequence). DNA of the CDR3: TGTGCCAGCAGCGTAGGAGGGTCCCCAGGGAGCTATGGCTACACCTTC. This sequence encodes CASSVGGSPGSYGYTF.